What follows is one T cell receptor beta chain and its context. The target antigen is unknown. A junction boundary mismatches the germline segment, possibly from a read error. The CDR3 length is 16 residues. Per the germline V gene, CDR1 is SGDLS and CDR2 is YYNGEE. These data originate in a study of shared clonotypes between healthy human individuals. The study's findings and limits: Clonotype sharing among the donors was expected to vary with sequencing depth.

Execution of the assay was at deep level. Per the study methods: From ImmunoSEQ came sequences covering only the junction and carrying no quality scores, so filtering differed. The data were produced by immunoSEQ multiplex PCR, yet TCRdb's version contains in-frame clones alone and is incomplete. V and J calls plus clone size are reproduced from that table; the DNA served to infer D and trimming. The table has millions of clones, approximately 90% seen once. The rearrangement uses TRBV9 and TRBJ2-2; 7 bases align to TRBD2. The clonotype was recovered from a man aged 18 to 35 in good health. Sequencing was carried out using naive CD4+ T cells sorted from blood. Specified subset: CD45RA+ positively selected. The CDR3 DNA sequence: TGTGCCAGCAGCGTAGACGGTGGGAGGGAACACCGGGGAGCTGTTTTT. Amino acids: CASSVDGGREHRGAVF.